This entry lists 25 T cell receptor beta chains sequenced from one sample in a study of blood T cell repertoires in COVID-19. Sequencing was performed with immunoSEQ multiplex PCR; in TCRdb, only in-frame clones are kept and a portion is missing. Of roughly 100,000 clones in the sample, roughly 88% were seen once. The sequenced sample was peripheral blood. These receptors all come from a woman aged 70-85 years with acute or convalescent COVID-19.

The rearrangement uses TRBV28 and TRBJ2-2, with D possibly matching TRBD1 (6 bases). This CDR3 spans 13 amino acids. V lost 10 bases and J lost 5, with 14 bases in between. Looked up from germline, CDR1 is MDHEN and CDR2 is SYDVKM. CDR3 nucleotides: TGTGCCACCCATTTACAGGGAACCGGGGAGCTGTTTTTT. Amino acids: CATHLQGTGELFF. Together with reference TRBV28 and TRBJ2-2, the CDR3 gives the full variable domain: DVKVTQSSRYLVKRTGEKVFLECVQDMDHENMFWYRQDPGLGLRLIYFSYDVKMKEKGDIPEGYSVSREKKERFSLILESASTNQTSMYLCATHLQGTGELFFGEGSRLTVL.

V usage is TRBV9 and J usage is TRBJ2-5; 11 nucleotides agree with TRBD2. Trimming took 0 bases from V and 2 from J; bases not matched to a gene: 6. Germline-derived CDR1 and CDR2 are SGDLS and YYNGEE. The CDR3 covers 17 residues. The CDR3 nucleotides are TGTGCCAGCAGCGTAGGTGTTAGCGGGGGGGAGCAAGAGACCCAGTACTTC. Translated, it gives CASSVGVSGGEQETQYF. Based on the CDR3 plus reference TRBV9 and TRBJ2-5, the full variable domain is DSGVTQTPKHLITATGQRVTLRCSPRSGDLSVYWYQQSLDQGLQFLIQYYNGEERAKGNILERFSAQQFPDLHSELNLSSLELGDSALYFCASSVGVSGGEQETQYFGPGTRLLVL.

This chain connects TRBV4-1 to TRBJ1-3, with D possibly TRBD1 on 5 matching bases. This CDR3 region has 17 residues. Germline assignment: CDR1 MGHRA and CDR2 YSYEKL. The germline V and J ends were trimmed by 1 base and 4 bases, with 17 bases remaining between them. CDR3 residues: CASSQATTGTTGNTIYF. The DNA of the CDR3 is TGCGCCAGCAGCCAAGCTACAACCGGGACTACCGGAAACACCATATATTTT.

The chain links TRBV20-1 to TRBJ2-1, with a possible D match to TRBD2 (5 bases). CDR3 length equals 13 residues. V lost 3 bases, J lost 0 bases, and 6 bases lay in between. Germline CDR1 is DFQATT and CDR2 is SNEGSKA (reference sequence). This CDR3 is CSASRGSYNEQFF. In nucleotides, the CDR3 is TGCAGTGCTAGTCGGGGCTCCTACAATGAGCAGTTCTTC.

The count of this clone is one. J is TRBJ2-2 and V is TRBV3-1 (or the pseudogene TRBV3-2); D perhaps matches TRBD1 (6 bases). The CDR3 has 17 amino acids. V gave up 5 bases and J gave up 0 bases, with 16 bases separating them. Germline values: CDR1 LGHDT, CDR2 YNNKEL (reference sequence). The DNA of the CDR3 is TGTGCCAGCAGCGTACCCCCAGGGGCCACGAACACCGGGGAGCTGTTTTTT. Translation gives CASSVPPGATNTGELFF.

The chain carries TRBV20-1 and TRBJ2-3, with D possibly being TRBD2 (6 bases). Trimming left V 3 bases short and J 7 bases short, with 8 bases between. CDR1 and CDR2 (germline): DFQATT, SNEGSKA (reference sequence). This CDR3 contains 11 residues. For the CDR3, the DNA is TGCAGTGCTAGGAGCGGGTATACGCAGTATTTT. Its protein is CSARSGYTQYF.

The chain has TRBV25-1 and TRBJ1-2, with a possible D match to TRBD1 (5 bases). The germline V gene has CDR1 MGHDK and CDR2 SYGVNS. The CDR3 consists of 13 residues. V dropped 6 bases and J dropped 1 base, with 9 bases sitting between them. CDR3 in DNA: TGTGCCAGCAGGACAGTGGTTAACTATGGCTACACCTTC. Its protein is CASRTVVNYGYTF.

The chain couples TRBV7-9 to TRBJ2-5; D gene uncertain. The CDR3 consists of 14 residues. Germline CDR1 and CDR2: SEHNR and FQNEAQ (reference sequence). Between the trimmed V and J ends, which lost 1 base and 5 bases, there was a span of 11 bases. The CDR3 coding sequence is TGTGCCAGCAGCTTAGGTTCTGGGCAGGAGACCCAGTACTTC. It translates to CASSLGSGQETQYF.

The chain couples TRBV24-1 to TRBJ2-1; 7 nucleotides line up with TRBD1. The CDR3 runs to 14 residues. With 0 bases clipped from V and 8 bases from J, the junction kept 3 bases outside the gene matches. Germline values: CDR1 KGHDR, CDR2 SFDVKD. The CDR3 loop reads CATSDLRGGYEQFF. CDR3 DNA: TGTGCCACCAGTGATTTGCGAGGGGGCTATGAGCAGTTCTTC.

This clone has more than one count but fewer than ten. Distinct nucleotide sequences in the sample also encode this CDR3. This chain uses TRBV12-3 or TRBV12-4 with TRBJ2-2, with D possibly being TRBD2 (5 bases). V was clipped by 2 bases and J by 5 bases, with 6 bases between them. CDR3 length equals 13 residues. Here the CDR3 DNA reads TGTGCCAGCAGTTTACGAGGGACCGGGGAGCTGTTTTTT. Translating it yields CASSLRGTGELFF.

This chain links TRBV30 with TRBJ2-5; the D gene is possibly TRBD1 (6 bases). Trimming left V 7 bases short and J 4 bases short, with 16 bases between. The germline V gene has CDR1 GTSNPN and CDR2 SVGIG (reference sequence). This CDR3 has 13 residues. This CDR3 is CASTGSWGETQYF. CDR3 in DNA: TGTGCCTCCACAGGGTCTTGGGGAGAGACCCAGTACTTC.

The chain has TRBV5-4 and TRBJ1-6, with 7 positions matching TRBD1. Germline V lookup: CDR1 SGHNT, CDR2 YYREEE (reference sequence). The CDR3 loop spans 16 amino acids. Trimming took 4 bases from V and 7 from J; bases not matched to a gene: 11. The CDR3 is CASSPSLTGRNSPLHF. The DNA of the CDR3 is TGTGCCAGCAGCCCATCTCTGACAGGGCGGAATTCACCCCTCCACTTT.

This chain joins TRBV7-2 and TRBJ1-3; D may be TRBD1 (6 bases). Germline CDR1 is SGHTA and CDR2 is FQGNSA. V was clipped by 0 bases and J by 4 bases, with 25 bases between them. This CDR3 has 20 amino acids. The CDR3 region is CASSLAIASPTGKGGNTIYF. CDR3 nucleotides: TGTGCCAGCAGCTTAGCCATTGCTTCCCCAACAGGGAAGGGCGGAAACACCATATATTTT.

The rearrangement links TRBV5-4 to TRBJ2-1; D is undetermined. This CDR3 is 15 amino acids long. The germline CDR1 and CDR2 sequences are SGHNT and YYREEE (reference sequence). V was shortened by 4 bases and J by 0 bases, with 11 bases between the two germline ends. The CDR3 DNA sequence: TGTGCCAGCAGCGCGAGACAACACTCCTACAATGAGCAGTTCTTC. Translated: CASSARQHSYNEQFF.

The chain combines TRBV25-1 with TRBJ2-1, with D perhaps matching TRBD2 (5 bases). Germline CDR1 and CDR2: MGHDK and SYGVNS. The CDR3 spans 11 residues. Between the trimmed V and J ends, which lost 6 bases and 10 bases, there was a span of 10 bases. CDR3 loop: CASSEGWEQFF. The CDR3 DNA sequence: TGTGCCAGCAGCGAGGGCTGGGAGCAGTTCTTC. Full variable domain (remainder filled in from reference TRBV25-1 and TRBJ2-1): EADIYQTPRYLVIGTGKKITLECSQTMGHDKMYWYQQDPGMELHLIHYSYGVNSTEKGDLSSESTVSRIRTEHFPLTLESARPSHTSQYLCASSEGWEQFFGPGTRLTVL.

The genes are TRBV28 and TRBJ1-1, with 10 bases that match TRBD1. CDR3 length: 21 residues. Germline values: CDR1 MDHEN, CDR2 SYDVKM. V lost 4 bases, J lost 0 bases, and 20 bases stayed unmatched. CDR3 sequence: CASSSKTGQGRSWGMNTEAFF. The CDR3 region has the DNA TGTGCCAGCAGTTCAAAAACGGGACAGGGGCGTTCGTGGGGCATGAACACTGAAGCTTTCTTT.

The rearrangement joins TRBV5-8 to TRBJ1-2, with 7 bases matching TRBD1. The CDR3 contains 15 residues. V lost 4 bases, J lost 1 base, and 7 bases stayed unmatched. Per germline, CDR1 SGHTS and CDR2 YDEGEE. CDR3 bases: TGTGCCAGCAGCGACGGACAGGCCGATAACTATGGCTACACCTTC. It translates to CASSDGQADNYGYTF.

V gene TRBV4-1 combines with J gene TRBJ2-7; TRBD2 aligns across 10 bases. The CDR3 is 16 residues long. Germline trimming cut 0 bases from V and 1 base from J; bases unmatched to any gene: 3. Germline loops: CDR1 MGHRA, CDR2 YSYEKL. The CDR3 bases are TGCGCCAGCAGCCAAGAGTGGACTAGCGGATCCTACGAGCAGTACTTC. Its translation is CASSQEWTSGSYEQYF.

The chain has TRBV6-5 and TRBJ2-6; no reliable D call. CDR3 length equals 14 residues. The V and J ends lost 4 bases and 6 bases respectively, with 10 bases between them. CDR1 is MNHEY and CDR2 is SVGAGI in the germline V gene. The CDR3 region has the DNA TGTGCCAGCAGTTCTGAGCTCTCGGCCAACGTCCTGACTTTC. Translation gives CASSSELSANVLTF.

V is TRBV11-3 and J is TRBJ2-2, with 9 bases identical to TRBD2. The CDR3 has 15 amino acids. CDR1 and CDR2 (germline): SGHNT, YENEEA. Germline trimming cut 5 bases from V and 5 bases from J; bases unmatched to any gene: 6. The CDR3 is CASSPSGVATGELFF. CDR3 DNA sequence: TGTGCCAGCAGCCCTAGCGGGGTGGCTACCGGGGAGCTGTTTTTT.

This clone was detected once. V usage is TRBV19 and J usage is TRBJ2-7; D is perhaps TRBD2 (6 bases). Germline values: CDR1 LNHDA, CDR2 SQIVND (reference sequence). Trimming pared 1 base from V and 0 bases from J, leaving 22 bases between. This CDR3 region has 19 residues. CDR3 coding DNA: TGTGCCAGTAGTATAGGTGGGACTTCCAGTTGGGAGAGCTCCTACGAGCAGTACTTC. It specifies CASSIGGTSSWESSYEQYF.

The gene calls are TRBV19 and TRBJ2-2; D not certain. The CDR3 sequence is 13 residues long. Looked up from germline, CDR1 is LNHDA and CDR2 is SQIVND (reference sequence). The V and J ends lost 3 bases and 3 bases respectively, with 5 bases between them. The CDR3 here is CASSIDYTGELFF. In DNA, the CDR3 is TGTGCCAGTAGTATTGACTACACCGGGGAGCTGTTTTTT.

The rearrangement joins TRBV20-1 to TRBJ2-7, with 8 bases that match TRBD2. This CDR3 is 13 amino acids long. J was trimmed by 6 bases and V by 3 bases; bases with no gene match: 7. Germline CDR1 and CDR2: DFQATT and SNEGSKA (reference sequence). The CDR3 bases are TGCAGTGCTAGTTCCGGGACTAGGTTCGAGCAGTACTTC. Translated: CSASSGTRFEQYF.

The rearrangement uses TRBV3-1 (or the pseudogene TRBV3-2) and TRBJ2-2; 9 nucleotides align to TRBD2. J was trimmed by 8 bases and V by 4 bases; bases with no gene match: 11. Germline V gene data show CDR1 as LGHDT and CDR2 as YNNKEL (reference sequence). The CDR3 has 16 amino acids. The CDR3 DNA reads as TGTGCCAGCAGCCCAGTTGGTAGCGGGAGTCTTGGGGAGCTGTTTTTT. Translated, it gives CASSPVGSGSLGELFF.

J is TRBJ2-1 and V is TRBV11-2; 8 bases are shared with TRBD1. The germline V gene has CDR1 SGHAT and CDR2 FQNNGV. The CDR3 extends over 16 amino acids. The J segment lost 0 bases and the V segment lost 5 bases, leaving 6 bases of the junction unmatched. Written as DNA, the CDR3 is TGTGCCAGCAGCCCCCGACAGGGGAGCTCCTACAATGAGCAGTTCTTC. It codes for CASSPRQGSSYNEQFF. Drawing the rest from reference TRBV11-2 and TRBJ2-1, the complete variable domain is EAGVAQSPRYKIIEKRQSVAFWCNPISGHATLYWYQQILGQGPKLLIQFQNNGVVDDSQLPKDRFSAERLKGVDSTLKIQPAKLEDSAVYLCASSPRQGSSYNEQFFGPGTRLTVL.